Listed here are 20 T cell receptor beta chains from one sample, sequenced in a study of blood T cell repertoires in COVID-19. Produced via immunoSEQ multiplex PCR; TCRdb's table is partial and in-frame only. Of under 150,000 clones listed, approximately 90% are singletons. What was sequenced was peripheral blood. These receptors were collected from a woman aged 70-85 years who had recovered from COVID-19.

In the case of this clone: At one end the junction does not follow the germline gene, possibly because of a read error. The chain carries TRBV28 and TRBJ2-1; maybe TRBD1 (5 bases). The CDR3 loop spans 14 amino acids. Per germline, CDR1 MDHEN and CDR2 SYDVKM. DNA for the CDR3: TGTGCCAGCAGGTTATCGCCAGGGTACAATGAGCAGTTCTTC. This encodes CASRLSPGYNEQFF.

The V gene is TRBV27, the J gene TRBJ1-6, with D unresolved. The V end was cut by 9 bases, the J end by 7 bases, with 13 bases between. CDR3 length: 13 residues. CDR1 is MNHEY and CDR2 is SMNVEV in the germline V gene (reference sequence). The CDR3, as DNA: TGTGCCAGTAGCGAGACTTTCAATTCACCCCTCCACTTT. This encodes CASSETFNSPLHF.

CDR3 sequence reads: CASSAGLAVTYEQYF. CDR3 coding DNA: TGTGCCAGCAGCGCTGGACTAGCGGTTACCTACGAGCAGTACTTC. The chain has TRBV9 and TRBJ2-7; 10 bases align to TRBD2. This CDR3 spans 15 amino acids. The V and J ends lost 3 bases and 2 bases, in that order; junction bases with no gene match: 5. Germline loops: CDR1 SGDLS, CDR2 YYNGEE.

This chain uses TRBV10-3 with TRBJ1-5; 8 bases agree with TRBD1. V lost 4 bases, J lost 6 bases, and 8 bases stayed unmatched. The CDR3 covers 15 residues. CDR1 ENHRY and CDR2 SYGVKD come from the germline V gene. The CDR3 DNA sequence: TGTGCCATCAGTGGGACAGGGAGAGGGACTCAGCCCCAGCATTTT. Its protein product is CAISGTGRGTQPQHF.

The chain employs TRBV28 and TRBJ2-1; tentatively, D is TRBD2 (6 bases). CDR1 is MDHEN, CDR2 SYDVKM, per germline. The CDR3 consists of 14 residues. V was trimmed by 7 bases and J by 1 base, leaving 11 bases between them. CDR3 loop: CASMGLRSYNEQFF. The CDR3 region has the DNA TGTGCCAGCATGGGACTCCGATCCTACAATGAGCAGTTCTTC.

V and J are TRBV6-8 and TRBJ2-2, with D perhaps TRBD2 (6 bases). The CDR3 spans 19 residues. Germline CDR1 MNHGY, CDR2 SAAAGT. Trimming removed 2 bases from V and 2 bases from J, with 21 bases in between. CDR3 in amino acids: CASSYPMGVGRENTGELFF. DNA of the CDR3: TGTGCCAGCAGTTACCCGATGGGGGTGGGGCGGGAAAACACCGGGGAGCTGTTTTTT.

The count of this clone is one. Other DNA sequences of this sample code for an identical CDR3. The rearrangement joins TRBV4-3 to TRBJ2-1; 9 bases agree with TRBD2. J lost 8 bases, V lost 4 bases, and 15 bases had no gene match. CDR1 and CDR2 from the germline V gene are LGHNA and YSLEER. This CDR3 region has 17 residues. The CDR3 DNA is TGCGCCAGCAGCCTAATCGGTCGCGGGGGGGCTCGCTATGAGCAGTTCTTC. Translated: CASSLIGRGGARYEQFF.

This chain joins TRBV7-3 and TRBJ2-1; 12 bases line up with TRBD1. The CDR3 has 15 residues. From germline, CDR1 is SGHTA and CDR2 FQGTGA. J was trimmed by 7 bases and V by 5 bases; bases with no gene match: 6. CDR3 amino acids: CASSPRDRGQNEQFF. The DNA of the CDR3 is TGTGCCAGCAGCCCGCGGGACAGGGGGCAGAATGAGCAGTTCTTC.

V is TRBV30 and J is TRBJ1-5, with unresolved D. The V gene's germline CDR1 is GTSNPN and CDR2 SVGIG (reference sequence). CDR3 length: 13 amino acids. The germline V and J ends were trimmed by 3 bases and 4 bases, with 10 bases remaining between them. The CDR3 nucleotides are TGTGCCTGGAGGGAACAGCTTAATCAGCCCCAGCATTTT. The encoded protein is CAWREQLNQPQHF.

The chain links TRBV27 to TRBJ1-6, with D hard to call. V lost 3 bases to trimming and J lost 7 bases, with 10 bases between them. The CDR3 extends over 14 amino acids. CDR1 and CDR2 from the germline V gene are MNHEY and SMNVEV (reference sequence). The CDR3 DNA reads TGTGCCAGCAGTTTGCCTTGGCAGAATTCACCCCTCCACTTT. It codes for CASSLPWQNSPLHF.

For the CDR3, the DNA is TGTGCCAGCAGTCAACGACTAGCGGGCTACGAGCAGTACTTC. Its translation: CASSQRLAGYEQYF. The chain combines TRBV7-2 with TRBJ2-7, with 10 bases lining up with TRBD2. CDR1 and CDR2 from the germline V gene are SGHTA and FQGNSA. V trimming: 6 bases; J trimming: 3 bases; junction bases outside the gene matches: 5. There are 14 residues in the CDR3.

The chain uses TRBV18 and TRBJ1-1; a possible D gene is TRBD1 (5 bases). Germline CDR1 is KGHSH and CDR2 is LQKENI. There are 17 residues in the CDR3. Trimming stripped 0 bases from V and 3 bases from J, with 17 bases between. Here the CDR3 DNA reads TGTGCCAGCTCACCACCGCGGGGCCGGGGGGATGACACTGAAGCTTTCTTT. Translating gives CASSPPRGRGDDTEAFF.

This chain connects TRBV6-6 to TRBJ2-3, with TRBD2 identical over 9 bases. This CDR3 contains 16 residues. Germline CDR1 reads MNHNY; CDR2 reads SVGAGI (reference sequence). J was trimmed by 2 bases and V by 2 bases; bases with no gene match: 5. Here the CDR3 reads CASSYEAGGTTDTQYF. CDR3 bases: TGTGCCAGCAGTTACGAGGCGGGAGGGACCACAGATACGCAGTATTTT.

The J gene is TRBJ2-7, the V gene TRBV25-1, with 13 bases identical to TRBD2. CDR3 length: 16 residues. J lost 7 bases, V lost 2 bases, and 8 bases had no gene match. Germline-derived CDR1 and CDR2 are MGHDK and SYGVNS. The CDR3 protein is CASSEPRLAGGGEQYF. CDR3 DNA sequence: TGTGCCAGCAGTGAACCGAGACTAGCGGGAGGAGGAGAGCAGTACTTC.

This sequence joins TRBV14 and TRBJ2-7, with D maybe TRBD2 (7 bases). Germline V lookup: CDR1 SGHDN, CDR2 FVKESK. This CDR3 comprises 15 residues. The ends were cut back, 1 base at V and 4 bases at J, with 14 bases in the middle. CDR3 sequence (DNA): TGTGCCAGCAGCCAAGCCCGGGGGGCGATATACGAGCAGTACTTC. It specifies CASSQARGAIYEQYF.

This chain links TRBV19 with TRBJ2-7, with D possibly TRBD2 on 6 matching bases. Germline V gives CDR1 LNHDA, CDR2 SQIVND (reference sequence). There are 14 residues in the CDR3. Trimming left V 4 bases short and J 0 bases short, with 10 bases between. This CDR3 reads CASSRSEGSYEQYF. The CDR3 region has the DNA TGTGCCAGTAGTAGGTCGGAGGGCTCCTACGAGCAGTACTTC.

The V and J genes are TRBV6-5 and TRBJ1-6; the D gene is possibly TRBD1 (6 bases). CDR1 and CDR2 (germline): MNHEY, SVGAGI. Trimming cost V 6 bases and J 9 bases, with 15 bases left between them. CDR3 size: 14 residues. The CDR3 DNA is TGTGCCAGCAGCGACAGGCCCTCTGGTTCACCCCTCCACTTT. It yields the protein CASSDRPSGSPLHF.

The CDR3: CASSMASGAYETGELFF. Written as DNA, the CDR3 is TGTGCCAGTAGTATGGCTAGCGGGGCTTACGAGACCGGGGAGCTGTTTTTT. This chain uses TRBV19 with TRBJ2-2; 9 bases fit TRBD2. J was trimmed by 5 bases and V by 3 bases; bases with no gene match: 10. The CDR3 loop spans 17 amino acids. CDR1 and CDR2 from the germline V gene are LNHDA and SQIVND (reference sequence).

V is TRBV19 and J is TRBJ1-1, with a weak D call TRBD1 (6 bases). V lost 5 bases to trimming and J lost 0 bases, with 13 bases between them. The CDR3 has 15 amino acids. CDR1 and CDR2 from the germline V gene are LNHDA and SQIVND (reference sequence). The CDR3 protein is CASSSDRSMNTEAFF. As DNA, the CDR3 is TGTGCCAGTAGTTCCGACAGGAGCATGAACACTGAAGCTTTCTTT. The variable domain in full, with the rest retrieved from reference TRBV19 and TRBJ1-1, is DGGITQSPKYLFRKEGQNVTLSCEQNLNHDAMYWYRQDPGQGLRLIYYSQIVNDFQKGDIAEGYSVSREKKESFPLTVTSAQKNPTAFYLCASSSDRSMNTEAFFGQGTRLTVV.

This clone was detected only once. This chain links TRBV5-6 with TRBJ1-1; D is uncertain. The CDR3 is made up of 12 amino acids. The ends were cut back, 0 bases at V and 3 bases at J, with 3 bases in the middle. Germline V CDR1 and CDR2: SGHDT, YYEEEE. CDR3 protein: CASSLAYTEAFF. The CDR3 nucleotides read TGTGCCAGCAGCTTGGCTTACACTGAAGCTTTCTTT.